A single sample gave rise to the 21 T cell receptor beta chains below, sequenced in a study of OX40 agonist ivuxolimab in advanced cancers. The library was obtained by the immunoSEQ multiplex PCR assay. Not all clones reach the TCRdb copy of this immuneACCESS table, which keeps in-frame sequences only. Checked studies attribute under half of the gap to unresolved V genes and leave the rest unexplained. Recorded for this sample are tens of thousands of clones; around 91% of them occurred a single time. Over 0.35% of the sample lies in the top ten. The specimen was CD4+ or CD8+ T cells sorted from blood, collected in a trial of the OX40 agonist ivuxolimab. The origin of the receptors is an adult with an advanced solid tumor such as melanoma, head and neck, liver or kidney cancer.

The genes are TRBV5-1 and TRBJ2-7, with D perhaps matching TRBD1 (6 bases). Looked up from germline, CDR1 is SGHRS and CDR2 is YFSETQ. V lost 4 bases and J 5 bases, leaving 19 bases between the germline ends. The CDR3 is 15 amino acids. This CDR3 reads CASSRQEPQVDEQYF. The CDR3 nucleotides read TGCGCCAGCAGCAGACAGGAGCCCCAAGTGGACGAGCAGTACTTC.

The CDR3 DNA reads as TGTGCCAGCAGGGGACAGGCCGCTGGGGCCAACGTCCTGACTTTC. Amino acids: CASRGQAAGANVLTF. The chain employs TRBV6-5 and TRBJ2-6; 8 positions agree with TRBD1. The V and J ends lost 6 bases and 2 bases, in that order; junction bases with no gene match: 3. Germline V CDR1 and CDR2: MNHEY, SVGAGI. The CDR3 has 15 residues.

The V and J genes are TRBV5-1 and TRBJ2-2; D is undetermined. Trimming took off 1 base at V and 0 bases at J, with 4 bases between the two ends. This CDR3 has 14 residues. CDR1 and CDR2 (germline): SGHRS, YFSETQ. CDR3 nucleotides: TGCGCCAGCAGCTTGTTACCGAACACCGGGGAGCTGTTTTTT. Encoded protein: CASSLLPNTGELFF.

CDR3 region: CASARAQETQYF. The CDR3 bases are TGTGCCAGCGCGAGGGCCCAAGAGACCCAGTACTTC. This chain uses TRBV19 with TRBJ2-5; the D gene is possibly TRBD2 (5 bases). This CDR3 comprises 12 residues. V lost 9 bases and J lost 1, with 9 bases in between. The germline V gene encodes CDR1 LNHDA and CDR2 SQIVND (reference sequence).

This chain links TRBV5-1 with TRBJ1-1; possibly TRBD1 for D (5 bases). This CDR3 spans 13 amino acids. Per the germline V gene, CDR1 is SGHRS and CDR2 is YFSETQ. The ends were cut back, 5 bases at V and 1 base at J, with 9 bases in the middle. The CDR3 DNA sequence: TGCGCCAGCAGGAGGACACCGAACACTGAAGCTTTCTTT. The encoded protein is CASRRTPNTEAFF.

J is TRBJ2-5 and V is TRBV6-5; 7 bases are a match to TRBD1. The CDR3 has 16 amino acids. Unmatched junction bases numbered 8, after V lost 0 bases and J lost 4 bases. CDR1 and CDR2 from the germline V gene are MNHEY and SVGAGI. The CDR3 sequence is CASSYSSGGSRETQYF. DNA for the CDR3: TGTGCCAGCAGTTACTCGTCAGGGGGAAGTAGAGAGACCCAGTACTTC.

This rearrangement joins TRBV5-1 to TRBJ1-1, with D possibly matching TRBD1 (6 bases). The length of the CDR3 is 15 residues. From germline, CDR1 is SGHRS and CDR2 YFSETQ. V lost 0 bases to trimming and J lost 6 bases, with 15 bases between them. CDR3 sequence: CASSLEGSGAAEAFF. CDR3 DNA sequence: TGCGCCAGCAGCTTGGAAGGCTCAGGGGCCGCTGAAGCTTTCTTT.

The chain uses TRBV11-2 and TRBJ2-3, with a possible D match to TRBD2 (6 bases). Germline values: CDR1 SGHAT, CDR2 FQNNGV. This CDR3 spans 13 amino acids. V was trimmed by 7 bases and J by 2 bases, leaving 10 bases between them. The CDR3 protein is CASTRDFTDTQYF. The CDR3 region has the DNA TGTGCCAGCACCCGGGACTTCACAGATACGCAGTATTTT.

J is TRBJ2-7 and V is TRBV11-3, with D possibly being TRBD1 (6 bases). The V and J ends lost 4 bases and 2 bases respectively, with 12 bases between them. CDR3 length equals 14 residues. Germline V gene sequence: CDR1 SGHNT, CDR2 YENEEA. The CDR3 sequence: CASSYTTGPYEQYF. CDR3 coding DNA: TGTGCCAGCAGCTACACGACAGGCCCCTACGAGCAGTACTTC.

The chain combines TRBV7-9 with TRBJ2-7; no firm D call. Deletions cut 0 bases from V and 7 bases from J, with 13 bases between. CDR3 length equals 14 residues. Germline V gene lookup returns CDR1 SEHNR and CDR2 FQNEAQ (reference sequence). CDR3 sequence: CASSLAGTGGEQYF. In DNA, the CDR3 is TGTGCCAGCAGCTTAGCTGGAACGGGCGGTGAGCAGTACTTC.

In its sample, this clone was seen once. The chain employs TRBV7-9 and TRBJ2-1, with 9 bases lining up with TRBD2. The CDR3 covers 14 residues. Germline CDR1 SEHNR, CDR2 FQNEAQ (reference sequence). V dropped 1 base and J dropped 11; count of bases not matched to a gene: 6. CDR3 coding DNA: TGTGCCAGCAGCTTAGATGCAGCGGGGGGCCAGCAGTTCTTC. Encoded protein: CASSLDAAGGQQFF. The full variable domain, its missing parts supplied by reference TRBV7-9 and TRBJ2-1, is DTGVSQNPRHKITKRGQNVTFRCDPISEHNRLYWYRQTLGQGPEFLTYFQNEAQLEKSRLLSDRFSAERPKGSFSTLEIQRTEQGDSAMYLCASSLDAAGGQQFFGPGTRLTVL.

J is TRBJ2-4 and V is TRBV9; 8 bases map to TRBD1. The CDR3 consists of 19 residues. Trimming removed 0 bases from V and 2 bases from J; junction bases left unmatched: 13. Germline-derived CDR1 and CDR2 are SGDLS and YYNGEE. DNA for the CDR3: TGTGCCAGCAGCGTAGGTGGTGTTCAGGGGGCGCCGACCAAAAACATTCAGTACTTC. As protein: CASSVGGVQGAPTKNIQYF.

The gene calls are TRBV15 and TRBJ1-1, with a tentative D call TRBD1 (6 bases). This CDR3 is 15 amino acids long. The ends were cut back, 0 bases at V and 5 bases at J, with 13 bases in the middle. Per the germline V gene, CDR1 is LNHNV and CDR2 is YYDKDF (reference sequence). The CDR3 coding sequence is TGTGCCACCAGCAGAGATCCAGGGGTGTATACTGAAGCTTTCTTT. As protein: CATSRDPGVYTEAFF.

This chain uses TRBV4-3 with TRBJ1-2, with D tentatively TRBD1 (5 bases). The CDR3 is made up of 15 amino acids. The V end was cut by 3 bases, the J end by 0 bases, with 11 bases between. CDR1 is LGHNA and CDR2 is YSLEER in the germline V gene. CDR3 sequence: CASSHPTAANYGYTF. The CDR3, as DNA: TGCGCCAGCAGCCACCCGACAGCAGCTAACTATGGCTACACCTTC.

The rearrangement uses TRBV9 and TRBJ2-7, with 11 nucleotides matching TRBD2. Germline-derived CDR1 and CDR2 are SGDLS and YYNGEE. V shed 4 bases, J shed 2 bases, and the junction held 5 bases outside the gene matches. The CDR3 contains 15 residues. The CDR3, as DNA: TGTGCCAGCAGCTCGGGGACTAGCGGCCCCTACGAGCAGTACTTC. It translates to CASSSGTSGPYEQYF.

V usage is TRBV7-2 and J usage is TRBJ2-3, with TRBD1 as a possible D gene (6 bases). The CDR3 is 13 amino acids. Germline values: CDR1 SGHTA, CDR2 FQGNSA. Trimming stripped 5 bases from V and 5 bases from J, with 11 bases between. The DNA of the CDR3 is TGTGCCAGCAGCCGACCACAGGGAGATACGCAGTATTTT. The encoded protein is CASSRPQGDTQYF. Using reference TRBV7-2 and TRBJ2-3 for the parts outside the CDR3, the full variable domain is GAGVSQSPSNKVTEKGKDVELRCDPISGHTALYWYRQSLGQGLEFLIYFQGNSAPDKSGLPSDRFSAERTGGSVSTLTIQRTQQEDSAVYLCASSRPQGDTQYFGPGTRLTVL.

This chain uses TRBV5-4 with TRBJ2-2, with 12 bases matching TRBD2. Unmatched junction bases numbered 10, after V lost 4 bases and J lost 6 bases. Germline V gene sequence: CDR1 SGHNT, CDR2 YYREEE (reference sequence). The CDR3 runs to 17 residues. The CDR3 reads CASSPSELAGGSGELFF. The CDR3 DNA reads TGTGCCAGCAGCCCCTCGGAGCTAGCGGGAGGGTCCGGGGAGCTGTTTTTT. Full variable domain (rest looked up from reference TRBV5-4 and TRBJ2-2): ETGVTQSPTHLIKTRGQQVTLRCSSQSGHNTVSWYQQALGQGPQFIFQYYREEENGRGNFPPRFSGLQFPNYSSELNVNALELDDSALYLCASSPSELAGGSGELFFGEGSRLTVL.

V and J are TRBV18 and TRBJ2-7; a possible D gene is TRBD2 (6 bases). The ends were cut back, 3 bases at V and 7 bases at J, with 16 bases in the middle. The CDR3 has 14 amino acids. CDR1 is KGHSH, CDR2 LQKENI, per germline. CDR3: CASSPRLEGLEQYF. The CDR3 DNA reads TGTGCCAGCTCACCCCGACTAGAAGGTCTTGAGCAGTACTTC. The full variable domain, its missing parts supplied by reference TRBV18 and TRBJ2-7, is NAGVMQNPRHLVRRRGQEARLRCSPMKGHSHVYWYRQLPEEGLKFMVYLQKENIIDESGMPKERFSAEFPKEGPSILRIQQVVRGDSAAYFCASSPRLEGLEQYFGPGTRLTVT.

The chain employs TRBV11-2 and TRBJ2-2; no reliable D call. The germline gives CDR1 SGHAT, CDR2 FQNNGV. CDR3 length: 12 residues. V lost 5 bases and J lost 2, with 3 bases in between. The CDR3 nucleotides are TGTGCCAGCAGCCCTAACACCGGGGAGCTGTTTTTT. Translation: CASSPNTGELFF.

J is TRBJ2-3 and V is TRBV6-4; 10 positions agree with TRBD2. Germline-derived CDR1 and CDR2 are MRHNA and SNTAGT. This CDR3 has 15 residues. Trimming removed 2 bases from V and 1 base from J; junction bases left unmatched: 0. The CDR3 is CASSDLAGGTDTQYF. The DNA for the CDR3 is TGTGCCAGCAGTGACCTAGCGGGAGGCACAGATACGCAGTATTTT.

V is TRBV19 and J is TRBJ2-1; no clear D gene. The CDR3 is made up of 15 amino acids. Germline CDR1 reads LNHDA; CDR2 reads SQIVND (reference sequence). V was clipped by 3 bases and J by 6 bases, with 15 bases between them. The CDR3 nucleotides are TGTGCCAGTAGTATTAGCCGAGGCCCTCCCAATGAGCAGTTCTTC. This sequence encodes CASSISRGPPNEQFF.